Listed here are 9 T cell receptor beta chains from one sample, sequenced in a study of T cell responses to AZD1222 COVID-19 vaccine. The data were produced by immunoSEQ multiplex PCR, yet TCRdb's version contains in-frame clones alone and is incomplete. The sample consists of about 110,000 clones, just under 95% of them appearing once. Sequencing used peripheral blood, obtained 28 days after the second AZD1222 dose. The receptor set was obtained from an adult who received the AZD1222 COVID-19 vaccine.

The rearrangement joins TRBV27 to TRBJ1-6; perhaps TRBD1 as D (5 bases). The CDR3 spans 15 residues. CDR1 and CDR2 from the germline V gene are MNHEY and SMNVEV (reference sequence). V was trimmed by 6 bases and J by 9 bases, leaving 18 bases between them. CDR3 sequence: CASRTLAGGSSPLHF. In DNA form, the CDR3 reads TGTGCCAGCAGGACGCTTGCGGGGGGGTCTTCACCCCTCCACTTT.

This chain uses TRBV19 with TRBJ1-1; D remains ambiguous. Trimming left V 3 bases short and J 0 bases short, with 5 bases between. The length of the CDR3 is 13 residues. Germline values: CDR1 LNHDA, CDR2 SQIVND (reference sequence). The CDR3 DNA sequence: TGTGCCAGTAGTATCGTCATGAACACTGAAGCTTTCTTT. It specifies CASSIVMNTEAFF.

The rearrangement uses TRBV7-9 and TRBJ1-4; 7 nucleotides align to TRBD1. CDR1 and CDR2 (germline): SEHNR, FQNEAQ (reference sequence). J was trimmed by 1 base and V by 5 bases; bases with no gene match: 10. There are 17 residues in the CDR3. This chain's CDR3 is CASSRGEGAITNEKLFF. The DNA for the CDR3 is TGTGCCAGCAGCAGGGGAGAGGGGGCGATAACTAATGAAAAACTGTTTTTT.

This sequence joins TRBV9 and TRBJ2-2; tentatively, D is TRBD2 (8 bases). CDR1 and CDR2 from the germline V gene are SGDLS and YYNGEE. The length of the CDR3 is 17 residues. Trimming removed 3 bases from V and 3 bases from J, with 18 bases in between. The CDR3 sequence: CASSAPRGGQYTGELFF. The CDR3 nucleotides are TGTGCCAGCAGCGCGCCTCGGGGGGGACAGTACACCGGGGAGCTGTTTTTT.

This clone was recorded only once. The chain is built from TRBV29-1 and TRBJ2-5; 8 bases match TRBD1. After removal of 6 bases from V and 5 bases from J, the junction contained 11 bases not matched to a gene. Germline CDR1 SQVTM, CDR2 ANQGSEA. The CDR3 loop spans 14 amino acids. The CDR3 nucleotides read TGCAGCGTGGGGCGGCAGGGGGCGCGGGAGACCCAGTACTTC. It translates to CSVGRQGARETQYF. Drawing the rest from reference TRBV29-1 and TRBJ2-5, the complete variable domain is SAVISQKPSRDICQRGTSLTIQCQVDSQVTMMFWYRQQPGQSLTLIATANQGSEATYESGFVIDKFPISRPNLTFSTLTVSNMSPEDSSIYLCSVGRQGARETQYFGPGTRLLVL.

The gene calls are TRBV10-3 and TRBJ2-1, with D unresolved. Between the trimmed V and J ends, which lost 8 bases and 0 bases, there was a span of 14 bases. CDR3 length: 15 amino acids. In germline, CDR1 is ENHRY, CDR2 SYGVKD. In DNA form, the CDR3 reads TGTGCCATCCGGCGGACCCTTAGCTCCTACAATGAGCAGTTCTTC. It codes for CAIRRTLSSYNEQFF.

The chain combines TRBV6-1 with TRBJ2-3; D is tentatively TRBD1 or TRBD2 (5 bases each). Germline-derived CDR1 and CDR2 are MNHNS and SASEGT. V dropped 1 base and J dropped 0 bases, with 14 bases sitting between them. The CDR3 contains 17 residues. CDR3 DNA: TGTGCCAGCAGTGAAGATCATTGGGGGATTAGCACAGATACGCAGTATTTT. Protein sequence: CASSEDHWGISTDTQYF.

The genes are TRBV7-8 and TRBJ2-3; a possible D gene is TRBD1 (6 bases). The CDR3 is made up of 15 amino acids. CDR1 and CDR2 from the germline V gene are SGHVS and FQNEAQ. V gave up 5 bases and J gave up 2 bases, with 14 bases separating them. CDR3 sequence reads: CASSPTGRFTDTQYF. For the CDR3, the DNA is TGTGCCAGCAGCCCCACAGGGAGATTCACAGATACGCAGTATTTT.

The gene calls are TRBV12-5 and TRBJ2-3; TRBD1 agrees at 8 bases. Trimming cost V 5 bases and J 4 bases; bases outside gene matches: 5. Germline-derived CDR1 and CDR2 are LGHNT and FRNRAP. This CDR3 has 14 residues. CDR3 in amino acids: CASGLDRDSDTQYF. The CDR3 coding sequence is TGTGCTAGTGGTCTGGACAGGGATTCAGATACGCAGTATTTT. Looking up the rest from reference TRBV12-5 and TRBJ2-3 gives the full variable domain: DARVTQTPRHKVTEMGQEVTMRCQPILGHNTVFWYRQTMMQGLELLAYFRNRAPLDDSGMPKDRFSAEMPDATLATLKIQPSEPRDSAVYFCASGLDRDSDTQYFGPGTRLTVL.